This TCR beta chain was sequenced during a study of T cells after yellow fever vaccination. TCRdb passed the 5' RACE reads through MiXCR, listing each CDR3 protein once. The data contain hundreds of thousands of distinct CDR3 sequences, approximately 8% of them singletons. This clonotype has a handful of counts. Its antigen is not known. V was cut by 5 bases and J by 2 bases, with 9 bases left in between. This CDR3 comprises 12 residues. Germline V gives CDR1 SQVTM, CDR2 ANQGSEA. General study results and limits: Reappearance after the booster was observed for most primary-vaccination clones (96% CD4, over 75% CD8). Contaminants from the bulk population, in the form of abundant clonotypes, could be found in FACS-sorted repertoires.

The sequenced sample was PBMCs, obtained roughly seven weeks after the first yellow fever vaccination. The chain combines TRBV29-1 with TRBJ1-2, with D possibly matching TRBD1 (6 bases). The clonotype comes from a man younger than 35 who received the YFV17D yellow fever vaccine. The CDR3 reads CSVRRGNYGYTF. DNA of the CDR3: TGCAGCGTTCGGAGGGGGAACTATGGCTACACCTTC. Combining the CDR3 with reference TRBV29-1 and TRBJ1-2 gives the whole variable domain SAVISQKPSRDICQRGTSLTIQCQVDSQVTMMFWYRQQPGQSLTLIATANQGSEATYESGFVIDKFPISRPNLTFSTLTVSNMSPEDSSIYLCSVRRGNYGYTFGSGTRLTVV.